The 24 T cell receptor beta chains in this list originate from one sample, sequenced in a study of molecular identifiers for immune sequencing clone quantification. TCRdb reprocessed the PCR reads with MiXCR, giving one entry per CDR3 protein. The sample lists approximately 500,000 distinct CDR3 sequences, 20% to 25% occurring once. Sequenced sample: naive CD8+ T cells from blood, with Jurkat cell RNA spiked in. The subset was: FACS-sorted CD8+CD4-CCR7+CD45RA+ naive T cells. Receptors originate from a human donor in good health. Some libraries in this study had Jurkat cell RNA spiked in.

This clonotype was counted only a few times. The rearrangement uses TRBV3-1 and TRBJ2-2; tentatively, D is TRBD2 (5 bases). The ends were cut back, 4 bases at V and 4 bases at J, with 16 bases in the middle. Germline loops: CDR1 LGHDT, CDR2 YNNKEL (reference sequence). The CDR3 has 16 residues. The DNA for the CDR3 is TGTGCCAGCAGCCCATACGGGGAGTTGGGCACCGGGGAGCTGTTTTTT. It encodes CASSPYGELGTGELFF.

This clonotype came up many times. The chain recombines TRBV20-1 with TRBJ2-7; D unclear. Germline V CDR1 and CDR2: DFQATT, SNEGSKA (reference sequence). V was clipped by 3 bases and J by 6 bases, with 15 bases between them. The CDR3 totals 13 residues. The CDR3 bases are TGCAGTGCTAGTGGAGTCTGGGCCCTCGAGCAGTACTTC. Translation: CSASGVWALEQYF.

This clonotype appeared a few times. This sequence joins TRBV27 and TRBJ1-6; a possible D gene is TRBD1 (5 bases). Trimming removed 3 bases at V and 6 bases at J, with 12 bases between. CDR1 is MNHEY and CDR2 is SMNVEV in the germline V gene (reference sequence). The CDR3 has 15 residues. The chain's CDR3 is CASSFSGTGNSPLHF. The CDR3 DNA reads TGTGCCAGCAGTTTCTCCGGGACGGGTAATTCACCCCTCCACTTT.

Points on this clonotype: This clone may be a read error of a much larger clone one base away. V gene TRBV29-1 combines with J gene TRBJ2-5, with TRBD2 matching over 7 bases. Germline CDR1 is SQVTM and CDR2 is ANQGSEA. This CDR3 comprises 13 residues. Trimming cost V 3 bases and J 4 bases; bases outside gene matches: 5. Here the CDR3 DNA reads TGCAGCGTTGATTTTGGGGGGGTAGAGACCCAGTACTTC. Its translation: CSVDFGGVETQYF.

Remarks on this clonotype: A single base separates this from a much larger clone, so it may be a read error. The rearrangement links TRBV13 to TRBJ1-5, with D maybe TRBD1 (5 bases). The CDR3 has 17 amino acids. Germline V CDR1 and CDR2: PRHDT, FYEKMQ (reference sequence). Trimming cost V 8 bases and J 3 bases, with 23 bases left between them. The CDR3 reads CASGQRGGGRDNQPQHF. CDR3 nucleotide sequence: TGTGCCAGCGGCCAGCGGGGCGGAGGGAGGGACAATCAGCCCCAGCATTTT.

This clonotype was counted a few times. The chain recombines TRBV7-2 with TRBJ2-2; weak D call: TRBD1 (5 bases). Germline V gene data show CDR1 as SGHTA and CDR2 as FQGNSA. The CDR3 extends over 15 amino acids. V lost 5 bases to trimming and J lost 0 bases, with 10 bases between them. The CDR3 coding sequence is TGTGCCAGCAGCCCGTCGACAGCGAACACCGGGGAGCTGTTTTTT. Encoded protein: CASSPSTANTGELFF.

In its sample, this clonotype was seen many times. The chain recombines TRBV30 with TRBJ1-1, with D maybe TRBD1 (6 bases). This CDR3 region has 13 residues. Trimming shortened V by 2 bases and J by 1 base, and 8 bases separated the two germline ends. Germline V lookup: CDR1 GTSNPN, CDR2 SVGIG (reference sequence). The CDR3 DNA reads as TGTGCCTGGAGTCTGACAGGGAACACTGAAGCTTTCTTT. Its translation is CAWSLTGNTEAFF.

The J gene is TRBJ2-5, the V gene TRBV9; TRBD2 matches at 11 bases. V shed 0 bases, J shed 1 base, and the junction held 2 bases outside the gene matches. The CDR3 sequence is 16 residues long. CDR1 and CDR2 from the germline V gene are SGDLS and YYNGEE. The CDR3 bases are TGTGCCAGCAGCGTAGTAACTAGCGGGGGCCAAGAGACCCAGTACTTC. It encodes CASSVVTSGGQETQYF.

A note on this clonotype: This may arise from a read error, as a much more abundant clone is one base away. This chain connects TRBV20-1 to TRBJ2-7, with 7 positions matching TRBD1. CDR3 length equals 18 residues. Germline V gene lookup returns CDR1 DFQATT and CDR2 SNEGSKA (reference sequence). CDR3 sequence (DNA): TGCAGTGCTGGAGATTACTTTTCCGACAGGGAAAGTTCCTACGAGCAGTACTTC. Residues: CSAGDYFSDRESSYEQYF.

This clonotype has at least ten counts. V gene TRBV2 combines with J gene TRBJ2-3; D is unclear. From germline, CDR1 is SNHLY and CDR2 FYNNEI. The CDR3 runs 14 residues. V shed 7 bases and J shed 3 bases, with 14 bases lying between them. The CDR3, as DNA: TGTGCCAGCAAAACCACCCCTGGTACAGATACGCAGTATTTT. It specifies CASKTTPGTDTQYF.

This clonotype was seen many times. J is TRBJ2-2 and V is TRBV24-1; a possible D gene is TRBD1 (7 bases). The CDR3 loop spans 18 amino acids. The germline CDR1 and CDR2 sequences are KGHDR and SFDVKD. Deletions cut 1 base from V and 2 bases from J, with 16 bases between. The chain's CDR3 is CATSDFRQGGINTGELFF. The DNA of the CDR3 is TGTGCCACCAGTGATTTCCGACAGGGAGGAATTAACACCGGGGAGCTGTTTTTT.

This clonotype was counted ten times or more. The rearrangement joins TRBV12-3 or TRBV12-4 to TRBJ1-1, with TRBD1 identical over 8 bases. Unmatched junction bases numbered 8, after V lost 5 bases and J lost 6 bases. The CDR3 length is 14 residues. This chain's CDR3 is CASSQQDRVAEAFF. CDR3 in DNA: TGTGCCAGCAGTCAACAGGACAGGGTTGCTGAAGCTTTCTTT.

This clonotype was counted ten times or more. The chain is built from TRBV6-1 and TRBJ2-1; no reliable D call. Trimming cost V 8 bases and J 9 bases, with 14 bases left between them. Germline V gene lookup returns CDR1 MNHNS and CDR2 SASEGT. CDR3 length: 12 amino acids. For the CDR3, the DNA is TGTGCCAGCCAGTTCATCGCGGTTGAGCAGTTCTTC. Amino acids: CASQFIAVEQFF.

The V call is TRBV7-9, the J call TRBJ1-2, with 7 bases fitting TRBD1. Trimming cost V 4 bases and J 4 bases; bases outside gene matches: 9. This CDR3 region has 15 residues. Looked up from germline, CDR1 is SEHNR and CDR2 is FQNEAQ (reference sequence). CDR3 sequence: CASSSQGLLGYGYTF. The CDR3 DNA reads TGTGCCAGCAGCTCACAGGGGTTGCTAGGCTATGGCTACACCTTC.

In its sample, this clonotype was seen many times. The junction shows a germline mismatch at one end, possibly a read error. This sequence joins TRBV4-1 and TRBJ2-7; TRBD1 matches at 9 bases. The CDR3 is 15 amino acids. Germline CDR1 reads MGHRA; CDR2 reads YSYEKL. The CDR3 here is CASSPGTGSSYEQYF. The CDR3 DNA sequence: TGTGCCAGCAGTCCGGGGACAGGGAGCTCCTACGAGCAGTACTTC.

Points on this clonotype: A read error is possible here, since a much larger clone lies one base away. The V and J genes are TRBV19 and TRBJ2-3; D may be TRBD1 (5 bases). Germline V lookup: CDR1 LNHDA, CDR2 SQIVND (reference sequence). CDR3 size: 15 residues. V lost 6 bases, J lost 6 bases, and 19 bases lay in between. CDR3 region: CASSMRTSPKDTQYF. CDR3 nucleotide sequence: TGTGCCAGTAGCATGCGGACAAGCCCTAAGGATACGCAGTATTTT.

This clonotype was observed a few times. The rearrangement links TRBV2 to TRBJ2-1; 8 bases agree with TRBD2. The V gene's germline CDR1 is SNHLY and CDR2 FYNNEI. The junction had 8 bases not matched to a gene; V was cut back by 8 bases and J by 5 bases. The CDR3 has 14 residues. Here the CDR3 DNA reads TGTGCCAGCTACGGGGGACTAGGTGACAATGAGCAGTTCTTC. Amino acid sequence: CASYGGLGDNEQFF.

As to this clonotype: With a much larger clone just one base away, this may be a read error. The gene calls are TRBV28 and TRBJ1-1; 9 bases map to TRBD1. There are 18 residues in the CDR3. Germline V CDR1 and CDR2: MDHEN, SYDVKM. Unmatched junction bases numbered 20, after V lost 7 bases and J lost 5 bases. CDR3 sequence reads: CASTSHGGRGQGSTEAFF. CDR3 nucleotide sequence: TGTGCCAGCACTTCCCATGGGGGGCGGGGACAGGGATCTACTGAAGCTTTCTTT.

This clonotype came up many times. The chain couples TRBV7-9 to TRBJ2-7, with 8 bases fitting TRBD1. Trimming at V came to 5 bases and at J to 3 bases, leaving 9 bases not matched to a gene. The CDR3 is 15 amino acids. Germline V gene sequence: CDR1 SEHNR, CDR2 FQNEAQ (reference sequence). CDR3 in DNA: TGTGCCAGCAGCACCCGGGACAGGAATTTCTACGAGCAGTACTTC. Translation gives CASSTRDRNFYEQYF.

This clonotype occurred many times. V gene TRBV29-1 combines with J gene TRBJ2-5; D gene unclear. V was shortened by 0 bases and J by 3 bases, with 14 bases between the two germline ends. The CDR3 runs to 15 residues. Germline CDR1 and CDR2: SQVTM and ANQGSEA. CDR3 region: CSVEDPRQVKETQYF. The DNA of the CDR3 is TGCAGCGTTGAAGATCCTCGGCAGGTCAAAGAGACCCAGTACTTC.

The chain combines TRBV20-1 with TRBJ2-7, with D perhaps TRBD1 (6 bases). Germline CDR1 and CDR2: DFQATT and SNEGSKA (reference sequence). V lost 6 bases and J 0 bases, leaving 15 bases between the germline ends. The CDR3 runs 14 residues. Here the CDR3 DNA reads TGCAGTGCCGAAAGCCGGGACAACTCCTACGAGCAGTACTTC. This gives the protein CSAESRDNSYEQYF.

The chain recombines TRBV6-5 with TRBJ2-7, with D tentatively TRBD1 (6 bases). V lost 0 bases, J lost 2 bases, and 17 bases lay in between. This CDR3 spans 17 amino acids. The germline CDR1 and CDR2 sequences are MNHEY and SVGAGI. The CDR3, as DNA: TGTGCCAGCAGTTACTCGTTTTCGTGGGGGCCGGCCTACGAGCAGTACTTC. It specifies CASSYSFSWGPAYEQYF.

Details on this clonotype: The junction differs from germline at one of its ends, possibly a read error. CDR3: CASGLEDVVVGPYNEQFF. The CDR3 DNA reads as TGTGCCAGCGGCTTAGAGGACGTGGTGGTAGGGCCCTACAATGAGCAGTTCTTC. The genes are TRBV7-2 and TRBJ2-1, with D uncertain. Germline CDR1 and CDR2: SGHTA and FQGNSA. The CDR3 extends over 18 amino acids.

This clonotype was seen many times. The V gene is TRBV5-5, the J gene TRBJ2-5; D gene ambiguous. CDR3 length: 11 amino acids. Germline lookup yields CDR1 SGHKS and CDR2 YYEKEE (reference sequence). Trimming cost V 2 bases and J 5 bases, with 4 bases left between them. CDR3 protein: CASSFTETQYF. CDR3 in DNA: TGTGCCAGCAGCTTTACCGAGACCCAGTACTTC.